This TCR beta chain was identified in a study of cytomegalovirus exposure and HLA in healthy donors. This CDR3 is built from 16 residues. The ends lost 5 bases at V and 6 bases at J; junction bases unmatched: 9. Germline CDR1 is LNHNV and CDR2 is YYDKDF (reference sequence). This clone was observed once. Its antigen is as yet unknown. Study results and limitations: A later analysis appeared to link common viral pathogens to several of the most significant clusters. Reports credit the classifier with highly specific, highly sensitive diagnosis of cytomegalovirus status.

PCR involved 60 Vbeta and 13 Jbeta primers. Clones were read by immunoSEQ multiplex PCR, and TCRdb kept only the in-frame ones, dropping some. Found here are hundreds of thousands of clones, approximately 81% of them singletons; the top ten hold roughly 3.1%. The clonotype comes from a young man in good health and CMV-seronegative. The specimen was PBMCs. The V and J genes are TRBV15 and TRBJ2-2; 10 nucleotides agree with TRBD2. The CDR3 coding sequence is TGTGCCACCAGCGAGGCGAAGAGCGGGGGGGCCGGGGAGCTGTTTTTT. Translated: CATSEAKSGGAGELFF.